The TCR beta chain described here comes from a study of spatial heterogeneity in lung cancer. Study at large: Combinations of a unique TCR and a UMI were tallied in raw reads, and on average each appeared more than ten times.

TCRdb analysed the 5' RACE reads with MiXCR anew, one entry per CDR3 protein. The sample lists 20,000 to 30,000 distinct CDR3 sequences; 8.5% to 10% were seen once. This sample's time point: blood at routine non-recurrence follow-up after resection. Study results and limitations: Resection saw ubiquitous expanded tumor TCRs appear in blood more than follow-up did.

This clonotype appeared a few times. Its antigen is not known. V was shortened by 6 bases and J by 0 bases, with 15 bases between the two germline ends. The V gene's germline CDR1 is DFQATT and CDR2 SNEGSKA (reference sequence). CDR3 length: 14 amino acids. This rearrangement joins TRBV20-1 to TRBJ2-7; D is unresolved. The starting material was PBMCs, obtained at follow-up. The sequence was obtained from a male donor with early-stage non-small cell lung cancer. The CDR3 DNA sequence: TGCAGTGCCCGGACGCAGGTGGGCTCCTACGAGCAGTACTTC. It yields the protein CSARTQVGSYEQYF.